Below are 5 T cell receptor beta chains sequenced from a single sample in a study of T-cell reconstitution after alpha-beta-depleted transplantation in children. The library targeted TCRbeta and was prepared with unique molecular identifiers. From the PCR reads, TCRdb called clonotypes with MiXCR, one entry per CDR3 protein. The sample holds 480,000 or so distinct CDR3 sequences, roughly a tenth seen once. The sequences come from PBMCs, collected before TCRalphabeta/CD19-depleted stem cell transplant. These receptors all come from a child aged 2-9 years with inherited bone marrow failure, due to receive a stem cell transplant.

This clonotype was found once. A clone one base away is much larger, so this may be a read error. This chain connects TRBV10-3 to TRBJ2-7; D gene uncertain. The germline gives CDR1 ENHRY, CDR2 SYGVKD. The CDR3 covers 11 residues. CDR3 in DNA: TGTGCCGTCAGCACAGTTTACGAGCAGTACTTC. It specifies CAVSTVYEQYF.

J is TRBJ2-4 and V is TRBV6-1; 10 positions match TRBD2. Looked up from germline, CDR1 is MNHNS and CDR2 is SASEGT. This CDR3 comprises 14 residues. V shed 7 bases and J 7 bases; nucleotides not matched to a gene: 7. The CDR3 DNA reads TGTGCCAGCAACAAAGGGACTAGCGTGAACATTCAGTACTTC. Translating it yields CASNKGTSVNIQYF.

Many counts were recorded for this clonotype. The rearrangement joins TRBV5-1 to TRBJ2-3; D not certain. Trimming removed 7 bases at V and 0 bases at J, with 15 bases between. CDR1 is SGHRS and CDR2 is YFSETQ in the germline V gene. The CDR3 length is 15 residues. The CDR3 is CASSYVRASTDTQYF. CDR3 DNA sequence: TGCGCCAGCTCTTACGTACGGGCTAGCACAGATACGCAGTATTTT.

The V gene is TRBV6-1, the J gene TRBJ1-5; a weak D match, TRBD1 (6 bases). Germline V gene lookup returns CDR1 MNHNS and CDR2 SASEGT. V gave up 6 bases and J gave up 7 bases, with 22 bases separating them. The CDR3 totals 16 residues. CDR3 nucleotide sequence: TGTGCCAGCAGACGATCGGACAGCGCGGAGGAGCAGCCCCAGCATTTT. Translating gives CASRRSDSAEEQPQHF.

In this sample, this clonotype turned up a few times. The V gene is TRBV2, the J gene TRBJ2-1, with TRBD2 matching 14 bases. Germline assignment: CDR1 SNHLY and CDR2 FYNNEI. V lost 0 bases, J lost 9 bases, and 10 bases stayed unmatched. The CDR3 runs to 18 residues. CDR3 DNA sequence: TGTGCCAGCAGTGAAGCGGGACTAGCGGGAGCATCCCTCGGTGAGCAGTTCTTC. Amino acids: CASSEAGLAGASLGEQFF.